What follows are 24 T cell receptor beta chains derived from one specimen sequenced in a study of PD-L1 blockade in urothelial cancer. Sequenced by immunoSEQ multiplex PCR; TCRdb stores in-frame clones only, minus some. The sample has roughly 39,000 clones, approximately 90% seen once. Time point described: pretreatment peripheral blood. The specimen was PBMCs, collected around atezolizumab (anti-PD-L1) treatment. The source of these receptors is a woman in her sixties or seventies with urothelial cancer.

The V and J genes are TRBV29-1 and TRBJ2-7; D gene ambiguous. Germline CDR1 SQVTM, CDR2 ANQGSEA. V lost 6 bases and J lost 5, with 14 bases in between. The CDR3 sequence is 12 residues long. CDR3 nucleotide sequence: TGCAGCGTCGATATTACAGCCAACGAGCAGTACTTC. Protein product: CSVDITANEQYF.

The chain uses TRBV27 and TRBJ2-1, with D unclear. Trimming left V 2 bases short and J 12 bases short, with 11 bases between. CDR3 length equals 12 residues. Germline assignment: CDR1 MNHEY and CDR2 SMNVEV (reference sequence). For the CDR3, the DNA is TGTGCCAGCAGTTTAAGAGCAATCGTGCAGTTCTTC. Residues: CASSLRAIVQFF.

The chain employs TRBV7-3 and TRBJ2-3; 11 bases fit TRBD2. CDR3 length: 17 amino acids. The V gene's germline CDR1 is SGHTA and CDR2 FQGTGA. The trim removed 0 bases at V and 2 bases at J, leaving 4 bases unmatched. The CDR3 sequence: CASSLTELAGDTDTQYF. For the CDR3, the DNA is TGTGCCAGCAGCTTAACGGAACTAGCGGGAGACACAGATACGCAGTATTTT.

The V call is TRBV7-2, the J call TRBJ2-3; no clear D gene. V shed 3 bases and J shed 4 bases, with 14 bases lying between them. CDR3 length: 15 residues. The germline gives CDR1 SGHTA, CDR2 FQGNSA. The CDR3 DNA reads as TGTGCCAGCAGCTTCGGTCTGGCGCGGTCAGATACGCAGTATTTT. Amino acid sequence: CASSFGLARSDTQYF.

The chain employs TRBV5-1 and TRBJ2-4; 8 nucleotides match TRBD2. V trimming: 0 bases; J trimming: 6 bases; junction bases outside the gene matches: 14. The CDR3 consists of 18 residues. Per the germline V gene, CDR1 is SGHRS and CDR2 is YFSETQ. The CDR3 region is CASSLAPSGSLVRNIQYF. CDR3 in DNA: TGCGCCAGCAGCTTGGCCCCTAGCGGGTCATTGGTTCGAAACATTCAGTACTTC.

The chain links TRBV18 to TRBJ1-5; no definite D call. Trimming removed 4 bases at V and 2 bases at J, with 12 bases between. CDR1 and CDR2 (germline): KGHSH, LQKENI. The CDR3 sequence is 15 residues long. CDR3 nucleotide sequence: TGTGCCAGCTCACGAAAGTCAGAGGGCAATCAGCCCCAGCATTTT. Its protein is CASSRKSEGNQPQHF.

This chain connects TRBV6-6 to TRBJ1-1; TRBD1 matches at 8 bases. CDR3 size: 14 residues. In germline, CDR1 is MNHNY, CDR2 SVGAGI (reference sequence). J gave up 4 bases and V 5 bases, and 6 bases lay outside the gene matches. The CDR3 sequence: CASSPGQGGTEAFF. The DNA for the CDR3 is TGTGCCAGCAGTCCCGGACAGGGAGGCACTGAAGCTTTCTTT.

The rearrangement uses TRBV27 and TRBJ2-7; 7 bases match TRBD2. Trimming took 5 bases from V and 3 from J; bases not matched to a gene: 7. CDR1 and CDR2 (germline): MNHEY, SMNVEV (reference sequence). The CDR3 has 14 amino acids. The CDR3 coding sequence is TGTGCCAGCAGTCCTCTAGCGGAACTCTACGAGCAGTACTTC. Its translation: CASSPLAELYEQYF.

The rearrangement joins TRBV7-2 to TRBJ2-1; D is possibly TRBD2 (6 bases). Germline loops: CDR1 SGHTA, CDR2 FQGNSA. V lost 0 bases to trimming and J lost 2 bases, with 8 bases between them. There are 15 residues in the CDR3. CDR3: CASSLAGGPYNEQFF. Here the CDR3 DNA reads TGTGCCAGCAGCTTAGCGGGAGGTCCCTACAATGAGCAGTTCTTC.

In regard to this clone: At one end, the junction sequence differs from germline, possibly due to a read error. CDR3 DNA sequence: TGTGCCAGCAGTACTTCAGGGGGCAAGCAGCCCCAGCATTTT. Encoded protein: CASSTSGGKQPQHF. This chain joins TRBV28 and TRBJ1-5; the match to TRBD1 covers 8 bases. The germline V gene has CDR1 MDHEN and CDR2 SYDVKM. CDR3 length equals 14 residues.

This clone was seen just once. J is TRBJ2-2 and V is TRBV9; 8 positions match TRBD1. The V gene's germline CDR1 is SGDLS and CDR2 YYNGEE. The V and J ends lost 0 bases and 4 bases, in that order; junction bases with no gene match: 5. The CDR3 totals 16 residues. The CDR3 region is CASSVVSGGGTGELFF. The CDR3 bases are TGTGCCAGCAGCGTAGTTTCAGGGGGCGGCACCGGGGAGCTGTTTTTT.

This chain joins TRBV19 and TRBJ2-7, with a possible D match to TRBD1 (6 bases). CDR1 and CDR2 (germline): LNHDA, SQIVND (reference sequence). Trimming left V 7 bases short and J 3 bases short, with 13 bases between. There are 13 residues in the CDR3. For the CDR3, the DNA is TGTGCCAGTATGGACAGCAACCTCTACGAGCAGTACTTC. Translated, it gives CASMDSNLYEQYF.

This chain connects TRBV5-1 to TRBJ2-1, with unresolved D. This CDR3 has 13 amino acids. The ends were cut back, 5 bases at V and 8 bases at J, with 14 bases in the middle. CDR1 SGHRS and CDR2 YFSETQ come from the germline V gene. The CDR3 DNA reads TGCGCCAGCAGTATGGGCGTCTTCGATGAGCAGTTCTTC. Its protein is CASSMGVFDEQFF.

The V call is TRBV12-5, the J call TRBJ2-1, with D possibly being TRBD2 (5 bases). The V and J ends lost 6 bases and 1 base respectively, with 16 bases between them. The CDR3 contains 16 residues. Looked up from germline, CDR1 is LGHNT and CDR2 is FRNRAP. Here the CDR3 reads CASGLGLTLSYNEQFF. The CDR3 nucleotides read TGTGCTAGTGGCCTCGGACTGACCTTATCCTACAATGAGCAGTTCTTC.

The J gene is TRBJ1-1, the V gene TRBV11-2, with D possibly TRBD1 on 5 matching bases. Trimming took 0 bases from V and 4 from J, leaving 12 bases between them. Per germline, CDR1 SGHAT and CDR2 FQNNGV. CDR3 length equals 15 residues. CDR3 in DNA: TGTGCCAGCAGCTTAGACTGGCAGGGAACCACTGAAGCTTTCTTT. Its protein product is CASSLDWQGTTEAFF.

The rearrangement links TRBV5-1 to TRBJ2-7; D ambiguous. Germline V lookup: CDR1 SGHRS, CDR2 YFSETQ. The germline V and J ends were trimmed by 7 bases and 7 bases, with 15 bases remaining between them. The CDR3 is 12 residues long. The CDR3 spells CASGYQTGEQYF. The CDR3 DNA sequence: TGCGCCAGCGGCTATCAGACTGGGGAGCAGTACTTC.

The chain employs TRBV5-6 and TRBJ1-4; D remains ambiguous. The CDR3 spans 15 residues. Germline CDR1 is SGHDT and CDR2 is YYEEEE. With 1 base removed from V and 7 bases from J, the gap between germline ends came to 14 bases. Written as DNA, the CDR3 is TGTGCCAGCAGCTTGCCCGCAACGGCGGGTGAAAAACTGTTTTTT. The encoded protein is CASSLPATAGEKLFF. The entire variable domain, with the rest obtained from reference TRBV5-6 and TRBJ1-4, is as follows: DAGVTQSPTHLIKTRGQQVTLRCSPKSGHDTVSWYQQALGQGPQFIFQYYEEEERQRGNFPDRFSGHQFPNYSSELNVNALLLGDSALYLCASSLPATAGEKLFFGSGTQLSVL.

The rearrangement joins TRBV6-5 to TRBJ2-7, with 7 bases aligning to TRBD2. The CDR3 is 12 amino acids. Trimming took 2 bases from V and 6 from J; bases not matched to a gene: 1. The germline gives CDR1 MNHEY, CDR2 SVGAGI. The CDR3 nucleotides are TGTGCCAGCAGTTACAGCGGGGTCGAGCAGTACTTC. Its translation is CASSYSGVEQYF.

This chain joins TRBV4-1 and TRBJ2-5; D gene uncertain. The CDR3 is made up of 13 amino acids. The V gene lost 0 bases and the J gene lost 5 bases, with 7 bases spanning the gap. Germline V gene sequence: CDR1 MGHRA, CDR2 YSYEKL. This chain's CDR3 is CASSQDNAETQYF. The CDR3 DNA is TGCGCCAGCAGCCAAGATAATGCGGAGACCCAGTACTTC.

The chain recombines TRBV11-2 with TRBJ2-6; tentative D call: TRBD1 (5 bases). The CDR3 length is 17 residues. CDR1 and CDR2 from the germline V gene are SGHAT and FQNNGV. Trimming cost V 3 bases and J 0 bases, with 12 bases left between them. The CDR3 coding sequence is TGTGCCAGCAGCTTTAGCCTGACAGTCTCTGGGGCCAACGTCCTGACTTTC. Encoded protein: CASSFSLTVSGANVLTF.

This clone was picked up one time. The chain couples TRBV27 to TRBJ2-3; D is uncertain. The V and J ends lost 9 bases and 0 bases respectively, with 10 bases between them. Germline V gives CDR1 MNHEY, CDR2 SMNVEV (reference sequence). This CDR3 region has 13 residues. CDR3 amino acids: CASRGQSTDTQYF. The CDR3 nucleotides are TGTGCCAGTCGCGGCCAGAGCACAGATACGCAGTATTTT.

The rearrangement joins TRBV5-6 to TRBJ2-5; TRBD1 matches 9 bases. Per the germline V gene, CDR1 is SGHDT and CDR2 is YYEEEE. This CDR3 region has 17 residues. Trimming took 4 bases from V and 2 from J; bases not matched to a gene: 12. CDR3 nucleotide sequence: TGTGCCAGCAGCGGAAGTGGACAGGGGCCAAGACAAGAGACCCAGTACTTC. Translating it yields CASSGSGQGPRQETQYF. The full variable domain, its missing parts supplied by reference TRBV5-6 and TRBJ2-5, is DAGVTQSPTHLIKTRGQQVTLRCSPKSGHDTVSWYQQALGQGPQFIFQYYEEEERQRGNFPDRFSGHQFPNYSSELNVNALLLGDSALYLCASSGSGQGPRQETQYFGPGTRLLVL.

The V gene is TRBV6-4, the J gene TRBJ2-2; TRBD1 matches 8 bases. CDR1 is MRHNA and CDR2 is SNTAGT in the germline V gene. This CDR3 has 15 residues. J lost 4 bases, V lost 6 bases, and 7 bases had no gene match. The CDR3 region is CASSPRTGSTGELFF. The DNA of the CDR3 is TGTGCCAGCAGCCCCCGGACAGGGTCCACCGGGGAGCTGTTTTTT.

The chain is built from TRBV28 and TRBJ2-2; 13 bases line up with TRBD2. From germline, CDR1 is MDHEN and CDR2 SYDVKM. The junction had 2 bases not matched to a gene; V was cut back by 3 bases and J by 7 bases. The CDR3 is 15 residues long. In DNA, the CDR3 is TGTGCCAGCAGTTTTGGGACTAGCGGGGTCGGGGAGCTGTTTTTT. This translates into CASSFGTSGVGELFF.